The rows below give T cell receptor beta chains drawn from one sample of a study of beta chain features in type 1 diabetes. TCRdb's table, derived via immunoSEQ multiplex PCR, lists solely in-frame clones and lacks some. The sample has around 180,000 clones, approximately 13% seen once. Sample: central memory CD4+ T cells from blood. The origin of the receptors is a woman aged 18-29 years in good health. Each CDR3 is given with its conserved first and last residue. The D gene is left open where the match is weak. Only part of the rows carry a size: once, few, many, or a class if the clone is expanded.

clone size: few
V gene: TRBV7-2
D gene: .
J gene: TRBJ2-1
CDR3 length: 15
CDR3 DNA: TGTGCCAGCAGCTTACTAGCGTCCAATTACAATGAGCAGTTCTTC
CDR3 protein: CASSLLASNYNEQFF

clone size: .
V gene: TRBV9
D gene: .
J gene: TRBJ2-3
CDR3 length: 12
CDR3 DNA: TGTGCCAGCAGCGATAGGGGGGATACGCAGTATTTT
CDR3 protein: CASSDRGDTQYF

clone size: .
V gene: TRBV6-5
D gene: .
J gene: TRBJ1-4
CDR3 length: 15
CDR3 DNA: TGTGCCAGCAGTTACGAACTATCAACTAATGAAAAACTGTTTTTT
CDR3 protein: CASSYELSTNEKLFF

clone size: .
V gene: TRBV5-1
D gene: .
J gene: TRBJ2-1
CDR3 length: 14
CDR3 DNA: TGCGCCAGCAGCTTGGTCCAAGCCTCGAATGAGCAGTTCTTC
CDR3 protein: CASSLVQASNEQFF

clone size: .
V gene: TRBV19
D gene: TRBD1
J gene: TRBJ1-4
CDR3 length: 15
CDR3 DNA: TGTGCCAGTAGTCCCGGACAGGGGGCGAATGAAAAACTGTTTTTT
CDR3 protein: CASSPGQGANEKLFF

clone size: few
V gene: TRBV4-2
D gene: TRBD1
J gene: TRBJ2-7
CDR3 length: 15
CDR3 DNA: TGTGCCAGCAGCCAAGAGCAGGGGGCGCGTTACGAGCAGTACTTC
CDR3 protein: CASSQEQGARYEQYF

clone size: .
V gene: TRBV28
D gene: .
J gene: TRBJ2-1
CDR3 length: 16
CDR3 DNA: TGTGCCAGCAGTTTGGGTGGGGCAGGAACCTACAATGAGCAGTTCTTC
CDR3 protein: CASSLGGAGTYNEQFF

clone size: .
V gene: TRBV7-7
D gene: TRBD1
J gene: TRBJ2-7
CDR3 length: 13
CDR3 DNA: TGTGCCAGCAGCTTAGGGACAGGGCACGAGCAGTACTTC
CDR3 protein: CASSLGTGHEQYF

clone size: .
V gene: TRBV28
D gene: TRBD1
J gene: TRBJ2-7
CDR3 length: 13
CDR3 DNA: TGTGCCACTCGGACAGGCGGCCGGCGGGAGCAGTACTTC
CDR3 protein: CATRTGGRREQYF

clone size: .
V gene: TRBV11-1
D gene: TRBD2
J gene: TRBJ2-5
CDR3 length: 15
CDR3 DNA: TGTGCCAGCAGCTTAAGAGCGGGAGGGCCAGAGACCCAGTACTTC
CDR3 protein: CASSLRAGGPETQYF

clone size: few
V gene: TRBV5-6
D gene: .
J gene: TRBJ1-2
CDR3 length: 16
CDR3 DNA: TGTGCCAGCAGCTTGGGCCCCTCGGACAGTCTCTATGGCTACACCTTC
CDR3 protein: CASSLGPSDSLYGYTF

clone size: few
V gene: TRBV27
D gene: TRBD1
J gene: TRBJ2-7
CDR3 length: 15
CDR3 DNA: TGTGCCAGCAGTTCTCCCGAACAGGGGAAGTACGAGCAGTACTTC
CDR3 protein: CASSSPEQGKYEQYF

clone size: few
V gene: TRBV4-3
D gene: TRBD1
J gene: TRBJ2-7
CDR3 length: 15
CDR3 DNA: TGCGCCAGCAGCCAAACCGGGACAGGGGTCTACGAGCAGTACTTC
CDR3 protein: CASSQTGTGVYEQYF

clone size: few
V gene: TRBV28
D gene: .
J gene: TRBJ1-2
CDR3 length: 13
CDR3 DNA: TGTGCCGTCGGGGAAGGGATTAACTATGGCTACACCTTC
CDR3 protein: CAVGEGINYGYTF

clone size: .
V gene: TRBV28
D gene: TRBD1
J gene: TRBJ2-5
CDR3 length: 15
CDR3 DNA: TGTGCCAGCAGTCCGATACTCGGGACAGACAAGACCCAGTACTTC
CDR3 protein: CASSPILGTDKTQYF

clone size: .
V gene: TRBV27
D gene: .
J gene: TRBJ2-3
CDR3 length: 10
CDR3 DNA: TGTGCCAGCACCCTAGTGGCGCAGTATTTT
CDR3 protein: CASTLVAQYF

clone size: .
V gene: TRBV2
D gene: .
J gene: TRBJ1-2
CDR3 length: 13
CDR3 DNA: TGTGCCAGCAGTGTCGGGCCCAGGGAAGGCTACACCTTC
CDR3 protein: CASSVGPREGYTF

clone size: few
V gene: TRBV14
D gene: .
J gene: TRBJ2-7
CDR3 length: 14
CDR3 DNA: TGTGCCAGCAGCGCCTACGCGGCCCCCTACGAGCAGTACTTC
CDR3 protein: CASSAYAAPYEQYF

clone size: few
V gene: TRBV15
D gene: TRBD2
J gene: TRBJ2-4
CDR3 length: 15
CDR3 DNA: TGTGCCACCAGCAGGAAATTAGCGGGAGAAAACATTCAGTACTTC
CDR3 protein: CATSRKLAGENIQYF

clone size: few
V gene: TRBV28
D gene: .
J gene: TRBJ1-4
CDR3 length: 12
CDR3 DNA: TGTGCCACGGGACACATGCTTGAAAAACTGTTTTTT
CDR3 protein: CATGHMLEKLFF

clone size: .
V gene: TRBV10-2
D gene: .
J gene: TRBJ1-2
CDR3 length: 12
CDR3 DNA: TGCGCCAGCCACAGGGTTTCCTATGGCTACACCTTC
CDR3 protein: CASHRVSYGYTF

clone size: .
V gene: TRBV30
D gene: TRBD2
J gene: TRBJ2-1
CDR3 length: 15
CDR3 DNA: TGTGCCTGGAGTTCCGGACTAGCGGGAGTGAATGAGCAGTTCTTC
CDR3 protein: CAWSSGLAGVNEQFF